This TCR beta chain was recorded in a study of blood T cells in healthy people across ages. Study summary: About one barcoded beta molecule per two T cells was captured by template switching.

Through a sample-barcoded 5' primer and a J-beta primer mix, a second PCR was run for roughly 6 to 12 cycles. Each cDNA molecule was tagged by a template-switch adaptor that had 12 random nucleotides. TCRdb redid the calling of the 5' RACE reads with MiXCR, one entry per CDR3 protein. Of some 920,000 distinct CDR3 sequences listed, approximately 50% are singletons. Germline lookup yields CDR1 SNHLY and CDR2 FYNNEI. Trimming took 11 bases from V and 5 from J; bases not matched to a gene: 9. The CDR3 totals 13 residues. Every donor provided roughly 9.1 milliliters of peripheral blood. This receptor was taken from a woman aged 55-69 years in good health. The chain recombines TRBV2 with TRBJ1-5; 7 nucleotides align to TRBD1. The sequenced sample was blood. Here the CDR3 DNA reads TGTGCCGGCGACAGGGTGGAAGATCAGCCCCAGCATTTT. Translated: CAGDRVEDQPQHF.